The subject of this entry is one T cell receptor (beta chain). In the original processing: Researchers report that nucleated cell counts were estimated from reference gene primer amplification. Only in-frame clones appear in the TCRdb table, and some are missing; sequencing was by immunoSEQ multiplex PCR. The V and J calls and clone size were taken over from that table, and D and trimming were inferred from the DNA. The sample has about 76,000 clones, 86% seen once. The data derive from a study of blood T cell repertoires in COVID-19. Study-wide background: The United States, Italy and Spain supplied acute and convalescent COVID-19 samples. Nucleic acid was either cDNA or gDNA, and it came from T cells, B-cell-depleted T cells, or PBMCs.

The CDR3 has 12 amino acids. Germline-derived CDR1 and CDR2 are ENHRY and SYGVKD. The V and J ends lost 4 bases and 4 bases respectively, with 7 bases between them. The source is a human donor in a cohort sampled during active COVID-19. The sequenced sample consisted of peripheral blood. The V gene is TRBV10-3, the J gene TRBJ1-1; D is possibly TRBD1 (5 bases). The CDR3 loop is CAISVGGTEAFF. The CDR3, as DNA: TGTGCCATCAGTGTCGGGGGCACTGAAGCTTTCTTT.